The clone carrying this T cell receptor (beta chain) was observed at least ten times. Its target is not known. The authors ran a second PCR of roughly 6 to 12 cycles using a sample-barcoded 5' primer and a J-beta primer mix. Unique molecular identifiers of 12 random nucleotides labeled each cDNA. TCRdb re-derived calls from the 5' RACE reads in MiXCR, one entry per CDR3 protein. This sample has about 800,000 distinct CDR3 sequences, with 20% to 25% found just once. This sample is part of a study of blood T cells in healthy people across ages. Study-wide results and caveats: Considered underestimates were the diversity estimates obtained from one million T cells.

Germline trimming cut 2 bases from V and 3 bases from J; bases unmatched to any gene: 7. CDR3 size: 17 residues. Per germline, CDR1 LNHNV and CDR2 YYDKDF (reference sequence). A further study also used this sample, focusing on T cells of mothers and their children. That work contributes: It was related mother-child pairs that showed slightly higher overlap than unrelated pairs, without reaching significance.

The clonotype was recovered from a boy between 10 and 17 years old in good health. The chain recombines TRBV15 with TRBJ2-4; 10 nucleotides line up with TRBD1. Specimen: blood. DNA of the CDR3: TGTGCCACCAGCAGATTTGGGACAGGGGATGACAAAAACATTCAGTACTTC. This gives the protein CATSRFGTGDDKNIQYF.